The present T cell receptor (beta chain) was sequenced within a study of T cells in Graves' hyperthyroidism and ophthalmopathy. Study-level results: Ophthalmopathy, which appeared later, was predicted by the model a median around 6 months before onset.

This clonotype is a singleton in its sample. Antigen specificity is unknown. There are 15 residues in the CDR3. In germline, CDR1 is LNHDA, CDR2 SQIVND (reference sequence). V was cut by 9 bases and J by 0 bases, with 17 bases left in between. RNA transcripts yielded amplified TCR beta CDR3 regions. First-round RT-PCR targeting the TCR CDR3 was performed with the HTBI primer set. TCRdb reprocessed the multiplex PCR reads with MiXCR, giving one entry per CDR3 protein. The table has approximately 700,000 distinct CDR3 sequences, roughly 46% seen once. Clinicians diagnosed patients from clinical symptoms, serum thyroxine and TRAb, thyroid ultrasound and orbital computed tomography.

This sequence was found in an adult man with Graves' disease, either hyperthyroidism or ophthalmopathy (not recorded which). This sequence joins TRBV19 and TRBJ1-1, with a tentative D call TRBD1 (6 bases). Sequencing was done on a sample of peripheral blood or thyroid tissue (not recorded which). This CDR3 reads CASLKNGTLNTEAFF. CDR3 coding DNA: TGTGCCAGCCTGAAAAACGGGACACTGAACACTGAAGCTTTCTTT.